The 7 T cell receptor beta chains given below trace back to one sample, sequenced in a study of T-cell reconstitution after alpha-beta-depleted transplantation in children. A library of TCRbeta sequences, prepared with unique molecular identifiers, was generated. TCRdb reanalysed the PCR reads using MiXCR and keeps one entry per CDR3 protein. The sample lists around 300,000 distinct CDR3 sequences, about a tenth occurring once. The material was PBMCs, obtained before TCRalphabeta/CD19-depleted stem cell transplant. The receptors shown here come from a boy in the first two years of life with acute myeloid leukemia, due to receive a stem cell transplant.

This clonotype appeared many times. V is TRBV5-1 and J is TRBJ1-2; no definite D call. The CDR3 covers 11 residues. Trimming left V 2 bases short and J 6 bases short, with 5 bases between. Germline CDR1 and CDR2: SGHRS and YFSETQ. CDR3 DNA: TGCGCCAGCAGCTTTGGGGATGGCTACACCTTC. This sequence encodes CASSFGDGYTF.

This clonotype was recorded many times. V usage is TRBV29-1 and J usage is TRBJ2-1; D gene ambiguous. Trimming took 6 bases from V and 5 from J, leaving 14 bases between them. CDR1 is SQVTM and CDR2 is ANQGSEA in the germline V gene. The CDR3 is 13 amino acids. The CDR3 region is CSVKKDRNNEQFF. CDR3 nucleotide sequence: TGCAGCGTCAAAAAGGACCGAAACAATGAGCAGTTCTTC.

Ten or more counts support this clonotype. The CDR3: CSARVRKAGAPGANVLTF. For the CDR3, the DNA is TGCAGTGCTAGAGTACGGAAGGCAGGGGCGCCTGGGGCCAACGTCCTGACTTTC. The chain recombines TRBV20-1 with TRBJ2-6, with a tentative D call TRBD1 (6 bases). The CDR3 is 18 amino acids. The ends were cut back, 1 base at V and 2 bases at J, with 18 bases in the middle. Germline CDR1 DFQATT, CDR2 SNEGSKA (reference sequence).

The rearrangement joins TRBV20-1 to TRBJ2-3, with 11 nucleotides matching TRBD2. The CDR3 has 15 amino acids. Unmatched junction bases numbered 9, after V lost 5 bases and J lost 5 bases. Germline V gene sequence: CDR1 DFQATT, CDR2 SNEGSKA (reference sequence). The CDR3 spells CSASLAGGTVDTQYF. The CDR3 DNA is TGCAGTGCTTCTCTAGCGGGGGGAACGGTAGATACGCAGTATTTT.

This rearrangement joins TRBV12-3 or TRBV12-4 to TRBJ1-4, with TRBD1 matching 7 bases. The CDR3 contains 14 residues. With 2 bases clipped from V and 8 bases from J, the junction kept 5 bases outside the gene matches. CDR3 residues: CASSLTGVGEKLFF. DNA for the CDR3: TGTGCCAGCAGTTTAACAGGGGTCGGGGAAAAACTGTTTTTT.

The V gene is TRBV12-3 or TRBV12-4, the J gene TRBJ1-5, with 7 bases fitting TRBD1. Unmatched junction bases numbered 7, after V lost 7 bases and J lost 4 bases. This CDR3 has 14 amino acids. This chain's CDR3 is CASTQTGPNQPQHF. CDR3 bases: TGTGCCAGCACCCAGACAGGGCCAAATCAGCCCCAGCATTTT.

The table lists this clonotype with many counts. The chain couples TRBV20-1 to TRBJ1-6; 7 bases are shared with TRBD1. V dropped 6 bases and J dropped 6; count of bases not matched to a gene: 8. This CDR3 region has 14 residues. Germline lookup yields CDR1 DFQATT and CDR2 SNEGSKA (reference sequence). CDR3: CSAIRGTVNSPLHF. The CDR3 bases are TGCAGTGCCATTCGCGGGACAGTTAATTCACCCCTCCACTTT.